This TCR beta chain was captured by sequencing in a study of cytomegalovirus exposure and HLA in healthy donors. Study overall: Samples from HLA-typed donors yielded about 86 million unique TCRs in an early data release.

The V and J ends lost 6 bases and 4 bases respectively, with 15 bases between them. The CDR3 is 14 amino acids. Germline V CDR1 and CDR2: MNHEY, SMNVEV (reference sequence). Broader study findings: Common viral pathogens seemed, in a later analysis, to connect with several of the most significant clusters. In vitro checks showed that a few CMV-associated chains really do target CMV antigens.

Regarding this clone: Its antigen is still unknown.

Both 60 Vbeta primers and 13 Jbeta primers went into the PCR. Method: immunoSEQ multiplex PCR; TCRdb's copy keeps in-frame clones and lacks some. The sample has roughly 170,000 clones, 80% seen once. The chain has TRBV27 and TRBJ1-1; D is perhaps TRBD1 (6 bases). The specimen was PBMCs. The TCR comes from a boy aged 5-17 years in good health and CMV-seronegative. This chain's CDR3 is CASSLYREGTEAFF. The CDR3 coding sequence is TGTGCCAGCAGCCTTTACAGGGAGGGCACTGAAGCTTTCTTT.